This TCR beta chain appears in the sequencing data of a study of blood T cell repertoires in COVID-19. The overall study: Samples of COVID-19 (acute and convalescent) were obtained from the United States, Italy and Spain. PBMCs, B-cell-depleted T cells, or T cells provided the cDNA or gDNA that made up the material.

Germline V CDR1 and CDR2: SGHNT, YENEEA. Between the trimmed V and J ends, which lost 5 bases and 1 base, there was a span of 17 bases. This CDR3 spans 17 amino acids. Original processing methods: Amplified reference gene primers provided the basis for estimating nucleated cell counts. TCRdb keeps only in-frame clones here, not all; method: immunoSEQ multiplex PCR. Clone size and the V and J calls come from that table; the DNA yielded D and trimming. The sample has 150,000 or so clones, 75% to 80% seen once. This chain joins TRBV11-3 and TRBJ2-2, with a possible D match to TRBD2 (7 bases). The clonotype originates from a woman aged 50 to 60 with active or convalescent COVID-19. Sequencing used peripheral blood. CDR3: CASSPRRGAENTGELFF. The DNA for the CDR3 is TGTGCCAGCAGCCCAAGACGGGGGGCCGAGAACACCGGGGAGCTGTTTTTT.